This paragraph reports one TCR beta chain. The antigen is undetermined. Other nucleotide sequences in the sample specify the same CDR3. Sequenced by immunoSEQ multiplex PCR; TCRdb stores in-frame clones only, minus some. Among about 380,000 clones listed, 90% to 97% were seen once. This record comes from a study of shared clonotypes between healthy human individuals. Across the study: Each donor contributed plates that comprised three CD4 naive, three CD4 memory, two CD8 naive and one CD8 memory.

V was pared by 3 bases and J by 3 bases, with 5 bases of the junction left unmatched. The germline gives CDR1 MDHEN, CDR2 SYDVKM. The length of the CDR3 is 15 residues. Study outcomes and limitations: Non-shared clonotypes had lower generation probabilities than those shared by all four donors. Sampling covered blood only; tissue repertoires likely differ.

The specimen was memory CD8+ T cells sorted from blood. Subset reported: CD45RO+ cells pooled with CCR7-negative TemRA cells. The TCR sequence derives from a man aged 25-45 years in good health. V and J are TRBV28 and TRBJ2-7, with 10 nucleotides matching TRBD2. CDR3 residues: CASSLGLAGDYEQYF. As DNA, the CDR3 is TGTGCCAGCAGTTTGGGGCTAGCGGGAGACTACGAGCAGTACTTC.